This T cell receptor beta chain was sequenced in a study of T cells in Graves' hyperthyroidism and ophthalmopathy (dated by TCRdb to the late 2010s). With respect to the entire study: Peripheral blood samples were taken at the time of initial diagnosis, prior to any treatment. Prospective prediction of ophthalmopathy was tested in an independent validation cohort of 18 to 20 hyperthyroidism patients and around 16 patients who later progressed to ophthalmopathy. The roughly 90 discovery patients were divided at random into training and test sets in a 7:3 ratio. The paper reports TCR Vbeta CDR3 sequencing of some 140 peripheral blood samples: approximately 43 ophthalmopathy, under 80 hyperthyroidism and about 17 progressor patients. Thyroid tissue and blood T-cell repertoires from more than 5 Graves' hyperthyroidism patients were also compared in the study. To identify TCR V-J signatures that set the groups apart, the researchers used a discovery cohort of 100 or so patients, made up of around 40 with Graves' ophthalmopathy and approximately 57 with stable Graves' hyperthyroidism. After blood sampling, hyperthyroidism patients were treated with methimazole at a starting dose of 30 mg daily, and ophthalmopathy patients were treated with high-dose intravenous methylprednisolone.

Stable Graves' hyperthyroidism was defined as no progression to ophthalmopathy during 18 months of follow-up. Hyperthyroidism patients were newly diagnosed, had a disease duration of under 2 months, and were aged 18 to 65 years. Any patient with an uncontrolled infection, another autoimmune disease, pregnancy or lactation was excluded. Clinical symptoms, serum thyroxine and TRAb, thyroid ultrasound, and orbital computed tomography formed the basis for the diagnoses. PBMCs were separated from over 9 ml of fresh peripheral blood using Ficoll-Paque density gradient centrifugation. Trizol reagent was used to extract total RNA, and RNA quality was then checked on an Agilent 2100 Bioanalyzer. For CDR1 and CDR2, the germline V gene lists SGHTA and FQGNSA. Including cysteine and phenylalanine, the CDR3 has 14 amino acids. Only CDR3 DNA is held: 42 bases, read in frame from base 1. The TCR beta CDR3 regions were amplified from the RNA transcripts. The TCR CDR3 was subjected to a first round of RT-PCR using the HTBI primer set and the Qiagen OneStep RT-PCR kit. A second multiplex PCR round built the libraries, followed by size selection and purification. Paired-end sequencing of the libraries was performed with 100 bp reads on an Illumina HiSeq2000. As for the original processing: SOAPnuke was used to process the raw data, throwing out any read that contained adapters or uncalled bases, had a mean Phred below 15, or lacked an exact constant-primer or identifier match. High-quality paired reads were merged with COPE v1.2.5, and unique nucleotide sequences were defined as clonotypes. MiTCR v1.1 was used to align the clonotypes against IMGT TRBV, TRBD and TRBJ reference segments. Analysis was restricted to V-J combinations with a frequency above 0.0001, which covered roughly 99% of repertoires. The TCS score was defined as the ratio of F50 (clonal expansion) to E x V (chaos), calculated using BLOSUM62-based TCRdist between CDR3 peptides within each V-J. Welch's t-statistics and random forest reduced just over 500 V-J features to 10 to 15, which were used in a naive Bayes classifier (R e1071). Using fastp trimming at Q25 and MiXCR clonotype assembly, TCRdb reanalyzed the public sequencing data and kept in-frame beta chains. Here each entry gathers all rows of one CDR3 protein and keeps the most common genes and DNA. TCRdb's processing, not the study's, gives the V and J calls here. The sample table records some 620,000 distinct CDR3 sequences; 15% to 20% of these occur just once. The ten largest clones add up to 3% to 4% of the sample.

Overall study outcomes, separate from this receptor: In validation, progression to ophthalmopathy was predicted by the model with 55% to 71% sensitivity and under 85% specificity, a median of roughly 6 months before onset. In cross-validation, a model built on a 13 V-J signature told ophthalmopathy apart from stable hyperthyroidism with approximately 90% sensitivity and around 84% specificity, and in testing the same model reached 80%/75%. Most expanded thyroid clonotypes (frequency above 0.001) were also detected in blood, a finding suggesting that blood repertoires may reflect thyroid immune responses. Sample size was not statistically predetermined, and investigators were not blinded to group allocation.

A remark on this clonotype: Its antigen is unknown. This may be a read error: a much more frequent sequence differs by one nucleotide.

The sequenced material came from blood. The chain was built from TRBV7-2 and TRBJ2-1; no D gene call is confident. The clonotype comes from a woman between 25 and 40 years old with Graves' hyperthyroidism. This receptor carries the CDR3 CASRGGAQYNEQSF. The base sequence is TGTGCCAGCAGAGGCGGAGCCCAATACAATGAGCAGTCCTTC.